The 5 T cell receptor beta chains below were found in one sample sequenced in a study of T cells in Graves' hyperthyroidism and ophthalmopathy. The investigators amplified TCR beta CDR3 regions from RNA transcripts. The primer set for the first-round RT-PCR of the TCR CDR3 was HTBI. TCRdb called the multiplex PCR reads again in MiXCR, with one record for every CDR3 protein. In the table there are a few hundred thousand distinct CDR3 sequences, less than 25% of which are singletons. The specimen was blood. Receptors originate from a man younger than 35 with Graves' hyperthyroidism.

In its sample, this clonotype was seen once. The V and J genes are TRBV15 and TRBJ1-1; D ambiguous. V gave up 3 bases and J gave up 11 bases, with 19 bases separating them. The CDR3 totals 14 residues. The germline CDR1 and CDR2 sequences are LNHNV and YYDKDF (reference sequence). The CDR3 sequence: CATSSFSGPHDAFF. The CDR3 DNA is TGTGCCACCAGCAGTTTTAGCGGGCCACATGATGCTTTCTTT.

This clonotype was seen ten or more times. The chain joins TRBV11-2 to TRBJ2-2; 7 bases agree with TRBD2. Per the germline V gene, CDR1 is SGHAT and CDR2 is FQNNGV. CDR3 size: 14 residues. V dropped 5 bases and J dropped 1; count of bases not matched to a gene: 1. The CDR3 here is CASSGGRNTGELFF. Written as DNA, the CDR3 is TGTGCCAGCAGCGGCGGGAGGAACACCGGGGAGCTGTTTTTT.

The chain links TRBV2 to TRBJ1-5, with a tentative D call TRBD1 (5 bases). V was clipped by 5 bases and J by 6 bases, with 17 bases between them. CDR1 and CDR2 (germline): SNHLY, FYNNEI. The CDR3 runs 15 residues. The CDR3 DNA follows: TGTGCCAGCAGTTTTGAGGGGTTAGGTCGTCAGCCCCAGCATTTT. Amino acid sequence: CASSFEGLGRQPQHF.

Details on this clonotype: Possible read error: a much larger clone is one base away. This chain joins TRBV19 and TRBJ1-5; maybe TRBD1 (5 bases). The CDR3 runs to 13 residues. The V gene lost 3 bases and the J gene lost 7 bases, with 10 bases spanning the gap. The germline V gene encodes CDR1 LNHDA and CDR2 SQIVND (reference sequence). CDR3: CASSIGTRQPQHF. In nucleotides, the CDR3 is TGTGCCAGTAGTATTGGGACTCGGCAGCCCCAGCATTTT.

This sequence joins TRBV6-5 and TRBJ2-7, with D perhaps matching TRBD2 (6 bases). The V and J ends lost 0 bases and 11 bases respectively, with 14 bases between them. The germline CDR1 and CDR2 sequences are MNHEY and SVGAGI. The CDR3 has 13 amino acids. The CDR3 sequence: CASSYSSSGEKYF. In DNA form, the CDR3 reads TGTGCCAGCAGTTACTCGAGTAGCGGAGAGAAGTACTTC.